A single sample gave rise to the 32 T cell receptor beta chains below, sequenced in a study of blood T cell repertoires in COVID-19. Assay: immunoSEQ multiplex PCR; the TCRdb copy retains only in-frame clones and omits some. The sample has 300,000 to 400,000 clones, around 87% seen once. The sample comprised peripheral blood. The source is a woman aged 45-65 years who had recovered from COVID-19.

This rearrangement joins TRBV25-1 to TRBJ1-2; the match to TRBD1 covers 7 bases. The germline CDR1 and CDR2 sequences are MGHDK and SYGVNS. The junction had 1 base not matched to a gene; V was cut back by 1 base and J by 5 bases. CDR3 length: 13 amino acids. The CDR3 loop reads CASSELQGYGYTF. In DNA, the CDR3 is TGTGCCAGCAGTGAATTACAGGGGTATGGCTACACCTTC.

J is TRBJ2-2 and V is TRBV14; 15 nucleotides match TRBD2. Germline trimming cut 5 bases from V and 3 bases from J; bases unmatched to any gene: 1. The germline V gene has CDR1 SGHDN and CDR2 FVKESK. This CDR3 region has 16 residues. The CDR3 sequence is CASSRTSGRDTGELFF. The CDR3 DNA sequence: TGTGCCAGCAGCAGGACTAGCGGGAGGGACACCGGGGAGCTGTTTTTT.

The V gene is TRBV28, the J gene TRBJ1-6; D is uncertain. The V and J ends lost 6 bases and 4 bases respectively, with 22 bases between them. Germline V gene sequence: CDR1 MDHEN, CDR2 SYDVKM. This CDR3 has 18 residues. CDR3 region: CASSPGPGKPTYNSPLHF. The CDR3 DNA sequence: TGTGCCAGCAGCCCCGGGCCGGGGAAACCTACTTATAATTCACCCCTCCACTTT.

The rearrangement uses TRBV6-2 or TRBV6-3 and TRBJ2-5; 9 bases align to TRBD1. The CDR3 consists of 15 residues. From germline, CDR1 is MNHEY and CDR2 SVGEGT. V was pared by 2 bases and J by 5 bases, with 6 bases of the junction left unmatched. In DNA, the CDR3 is TGTGCCAGCAGTTACGCCGGGACAGGGATGGAGACCCAGTACTTC. It codes for CASSYAGTGMETQYF.

The chain recombines TRBV29-1 with TRBJ2-3; 8 bases are a match to TRBD2. In germline, CDR1 is SQVTM, CDR2 ANQGSEA. The ends lost 6 bases at V and 1 base at J; junction bases unmatched: 3. The CDR3 contains 13 residues. DNA of the CDR3: TGCAGCGTCGGACTAGCCGGCACAGATACGCAGTATTTT. Translating gives CSVGLAGTDTQYF.

The chain is built from TRBV7-8 and TRBJ1-5; D is unclear. This CDR3 is built from 13 residues. CDR1 and CDR2 (germline): SGHVS, FQNEAQ. The V gene lost 5 bases and the J gene lost 11 bases, with 16 bases spanning the gap. CDR3 sequence (DNA): TGTGCCAGCAGCAACGGTGCCCGTGAGGCCCAGCATTTT. Protein product: CASSNGAREAQHF.

The rearrangement links TRBV15 to TRBJ2-2, with D possibly TRBD1 on 6 matching bases. This CDR3 region has 15 residues. The V end lost 1 base, the J end lost 1 base, and 7 bases lay between the germline ends. The germline gives CDR1 LNHNV, CDR2 YYDKDF (reference sequence). CDR3 nucleotides: TGTGCCACCAGCAGAGTACAGGGGAACACCGGGGAGCTGTTTTTT. It is translated as CATSRVQGNTGELFF.

This rearrangement joins TRBV9 to TRBJ2-7; perhaps TRBD2 as D (7 bases). The CDR3 consists of 14 residues. From germline, CDR1 is SGDLS and CDR2 YYNGEE. Trimming took off 3 bases at V and 0 bases at J, with 10 bases between the two ends. CDR3 sequence reads: CASSEGGPSYEQYF. In DNA, the CDR3 is TGTGCCAGCAGCGAGGGGGGGCCCTCCTACGAGCAGTACTTC.

In this sample, this clone turned up a few times. V gene TRBV6-1 combines with J gene TRBJ1-3; no firm D call. The CDR3 length is 15 residues. V was shortened by 0 bases and J by 2 bases, with 8 bases between the two germline ends. Per the germline V gene, CDR1 is MNHNS and CDR2 is SASEGT. The CDR3 DNA reads as TGTGCCAGCAGTGAAGCGGTGGGAGCTGGAAACACCATATATTTT. Translated: CASSEAVGAGNTIYF.

The V gene is TRBV3-1 (or the pseudogene TRBV3-2), the J gene TRBJ1-6; no firm D call. Trimming stripped 7 bases from V and 7 bases from J, with 14 bases between. The germline gives CDR1 LGHDT, CDR2 YNNKEL (reference sequence). The CDR3 totals 14 residues. The CDR3 protein is CASTAQVLNSPLHF. The DNA of the CDR3 is TGTGCCAGCACCGCGCAGGTCCTAAATTCACCCCTCCACTTT.

The rearrangement joins TRBV25-1 to TRBJ2-3; no reliable D call. The CDR3 length is 12 residues. In germline, CDR1 is MGHDK, CDR2 SYGVNS. Trimming pared 3 bases from V and 3 bases from J, leaving 4 bases between. The CDR3 nucleotides read TGTGCCAGCAGTGACAGGACAGATACGCAGTATTTT. Its translation is CASSDRTDTQYF.

This sequence joins TRBV6-2 or TRBV6-3 and TRBJ2-1, with a weak D call TRBD2 (5 bases). This CDR3 has 14 amino acids. CDR1 is MNHEY and CDR2 is SVGEGT in the germline V gene. V dropped 2 bases and J dropped 8 bases, with 13 bases sitting between them. The CDR3 loop is CASSYTRVDDEQFF. In DNA, the CDR3 is TGTGCCAGCAGTTACACGAGGGTAGACGATGAGCAGTTCTTC.

The chain joins TRBV3-1 (or the pseudogene TRBV3-2) to TRBJ2-3; D gene ambiguous. Trimming removed 8 bases at V and 4 bases at J, with 7 bases between. There are 11 residues in the CDR3. The germline V gene encodes CDR1 LGHDT and CDR2 YNNKEL (reference sequence). The CDR3 sequence is CASEISDTQYF. The CDR3 nucleotides read TGTGCCAGCGAGATCTCAGATACGCAGTATTTT.

About this clone itself: A read error may be the cause here, since a much bigger clone is one base away. The CDR3, as DNA: TGTGCCAGCAGCCTCGAGGTGAACACTGAAGCTTTCTTT. It yields the protein CASSLEVNTEAFF. This chain connects TRBV6-5 to TRBJ1-1; D is uncertain. The germline V and J ends were trimmed by 6 bases and 0 bases, with 8 bases remaining between them. CDR1 MNHEY and CDR2 SVGAGI come from the germline V gene. The CDR3 loop spans 13 amino acids.

The V call is TRBV15, the J call TRBJ1-3; 10 positions match TRBD1. J was trimmed by 4 bases and V by 1 base; bases with no gene match: 7. Germline lookup yields CDR1 LNHNV and CDR2 YYDKDF (reference sequence). The CDR3 is 17 residues long. In DNA form, the CDR3 reads TGTGCCACCAGCAGAGGTGGGGGGACAGGGGTAGGAAACACCATATATTTT. It yields the protein CATSRGGGTGVGNTIYF.

Comment on this clone: Other DNA sequences from this sample encode an identical CDR3 as well. This sequence joins TRBV19 and TRBJ2-5; D may be TRBD1 (6 bases). Between the trimmed V and J ends, which lost 1 base and 2 bases, there was a span of 8 bases. This CDR3 has 14 amino acids. Germline lookup yields CDR1 LNHDA and CDR2 SQIVND (reference sequence). The DNA for the CDR3 is TGTGCCAGTAGTATAGGGACAGCTCAAGAGACCCAGTACTTC. The encoded protein is CASSIGTAQETQYF.

The rearrangement links TRBV6-2 or TRBV6-3 to TRBJ1-1; possible D gene TRBD1, 5 bases. The CDR3 contains 12 residues. V was shortened by 5 bases and J by 6 bases, with 10 bases between the two germline ends. Germline V CDR1 and CDR2: MNHEY, SVGEGT. CDR3 coding DNA: TGTGCCAGCAGTCAGAGACAGTCTGAAGCTTTCTTT. Translating it yields CASSQRQSEAFF.

J is TRBJ1-1 and V is TRBV7-2; D may be TRBD1 (5 bases). The CDR3 consists of 13 residues. Germline CDR1 reads SGHTA; CDR2 reads FQGNSA. Trimming left V 5 bases short and J 0 bases short, with 7 bases between. In DNA form, the CDR3 reads TGTGCCAGCAGCCAGGACATGAACACTGAAGCTTTCTTT. Protein: CASSQDMNTEAFF.

This clone came up a few times. The V and J genes are TRBV19 and TRBJ2-3, with 14 bases fitting TRBD2. The CDR3 length is 16 residues. Germline lookup yields CDR1 LNHDA and CDR2 SQIVND (reference sequence). V trimming: 5 bases; J trimming: 6 bases; junction bases outside the gene matches: 7. The CDR3 DNA reads TGTGCCAGTAGTGCCGTTCGGACTAGCGGGGGGGATACGCAGTATTTT. Protein: CASSAVRTSGGDTQYF.

The chain employs TRBV6-6 and TRBJ1-5, with no clear D. The CDR3 spans 14 residues. The V gene's germline CDR1 is MNHNY and CDR2 SVGAGI (reference sequence). V dropped 6 bases and J dropped 1 base, with 10 bases sitting between them. CDR3: CASRPGRSNQPQHF. CDR3 bases: TGTGCCAGCAGACCGGGAAGGAGCAATCAGCCCCAGCATTTT.

The CDR3 DNA follows: TGCGCCAGCAGCTTGGATGTGAGCTCTGGAAACACCATATATTTT. This translates into CASSLDVSSGNTIYF. The chain carries TRBV5-1 and TRBJ1-3; no clear D. This CDR3 is built from 15 residues. V lost 0 bases and J 0 bases, leaving 7 bases between the germline ends. Germline loops: CDR1 SGHRS, CDR2 YFSETQ.

This chain links TRBV6-2 or TRBV6-3 with TRBJ1-3, with a weak D call TRBD1 (5 bases). Trimming took off 5 bases at V and 0 bases at J, with 14 bases between the two ends. Germline CDR1 reads MNHEY; CDR2 reads SVGEGT. The CDR3 loop spans 16 amino acids. CDR3 sequence reads: CASSEAAGVSGNTIYF. CDR3 coding DNA: TGTGCCAGCAGTGAGGCGGCGGGGGTCTCTGGAAACACCATATATTTT.

The DNA of the CDR3 is TGTGCCAGCAGTAGGAACAGGGGGCGTGGGCAAGAGACCCAGTACTTC. Amino acid sequence: CASSRNRGRGQETQYF. V and J are TRBV2 and TRBJ2-5, with 9 positions matching TRBD1. CDR1 and CDR2 (germline): SNHLY, FYNNEI. The V segment lost 5 bases and the J segment 2 bases; nucleotides outside the gene matches: 9. CDR3 length: 16 amino acids.

The chain couples TRBV6-5 to TRBJ1-1; unclear D gene. Germline CDR1 reads MNHEY; CDR2 reads SVGAGI. V was pared by 6 bases and J by 5 bases, with 7 bases between. The CDR3 extends over 11 amino acids. CDR3 in DNA: TGTGCCAGCAGGGGAGTAACTGAAGCTTTCTTT. This sequence encodes CASRGVTEAFF.

The J gene is TRBJ2-1, the V gene TRBV11-2; 7 nucleotides match TRBD2. Germline loops: CDR1 SGHAT, CDR2 FQNNGV. The CDR3 runs 16 residues. V lost 3 bases, J lost 2 bases, and 7 bases stayed unmatched. In DNA form, the CDR3 reads TGTGCCAGCAGCTTCCGGCGGGAGCTTACCTACAATGAGCAGTTCTTC. Translation: CASSFRRELTYNEQFF.

The chain couples TRBV28 to TRBJ2-5; D is possibly TRBD2 (6 bases). The CDR3 loop spans 15 amino acids. Deletions cut 4 bases from V and 5 bases from J, with 17 bases between. The germline V gene encodes CDR1 MDHEN and CDR2 SYDVKM. The CDR3 spells CASSSLADPRETQYF. The DNA of the CDR3 is TGTGCCAGCAGTTCACTAGCAGACCCCCGGGAGACCCAGTACTTC. The full variable domain, its missing parts supplied by reference TRBV28 and TRBJ2-5, is DVKVTQSSRYLVKRTGEKVFLECVQDMDHENMFWYRQDPGLGLRLIYFSYDVKMKEKGDIPEGYSVSREKKERFSLILESASTNQTSMYLCASSSLADPRETQYFGPGTRLLVL.

J is TRBJ2-7 and V is TRBV5-1, with TRBD2 matching over 12 bases. The CDR3 is 16 amino acids. The germline gives CDR1 SGHRS, CDR2 YFSETQ. V shed 1 base and J 2 bases; nucleotides not matched to a gene: 4. The DNA of the CDR3 is TGCGCCAGCAGCTTGACTAGCGGGGGGCCGACCTACGAGCAGTACTTC. It codes for CASSLTSGGPTYEQYF.

In DNA form, the CDR3 reads TGTGCCAGCAGCACCGACAGGGACTACGAGCAGTACTTC. Its protein product is CASSTDRDYEQYF. The rearrangement links TRBV7-2 to TRBJ2-7; 7 nucleotides line up with TRBD1. The CDR3 loop spans 13 amino acids. V lost 5 bases, J lost 3 bases, and 4 bases stayed unmatched. Germline V gene data show CDR1 as SGHTA and CDR2 as FQGNSA.

The gene calls are TRBV9 and TRBJ2-7; 12 positions match TRBD2. Germline CDR1 is SGDLS and CDR2 is YYNGEE. The CDR3 covers 15 residues. J was trimmed by 3 bases and V by 3 bases; bases with no gene match: 4. The CDR3 is CASSATSGSIYEQYF. As DNA, the CDR3 is TGTGCCAGCAGCGCGACTAGCGGGAGTATCTACGAGCAGTACTTC.

The chain is built from TRBV11-2 and TRBJ1-5, with TRBD1 matching 9 bases. CDR3 length: 14 amino acids. Trimming cost V 5 bases and J 5 bases; bases outside gene matches: 4. CDR1 and CDR2 (germline): SGHAT, FQNNGV. CDR3 loop: CASSPTGGYQPQHF. In nucleotides, the CDR3 is TGTGCCAGCAGCCCAACAGGGGGCTATCAGCCCCAGCATTTT. The whole variable domain, remainder taken from reference TRBV11-2 and TRBJ1-5, is EAGVAQSPRYKIIEKRQSVAFWCNPISGHATLYWYQQILGQGPKLLIQFQNNGVVDDSQLPKDRFSAERLKGVDSTLKIQPAKLEDSAVYLCASSPTGGYQPQHFGDGTRLSIL.

This chain uses TRBV3-1 (or the pseudogene TRBV3-2) with TRBJ2-7; D is possibly TRBD1 (6 bases). Germline CDR1 reads LGHDT; CDR2 reads YNNKEL (reference sequence). V lost 0 bases and J 2 bases, leaving 11 bases between the germline ends. This CDR3 region has 15 residues. DNA for the CDR3: TGTGCCAGCAGCCAAGATGGGGACAAGGCCTACGAGCAGTACTTC. Amino acids: CASSQDGDKAYEQYF.

A single count supports this clone. The chain employs TRBV7-8 and TRBJ1-1, with D possibly TRBD1 on 5 matching bases. CDR1 is SGHVS and CDR2 is FQNEAQ in the germline V gene. V lost 1 base and J 3 bases, leaving 12 bases between the germline ends. The CDR3 loop spans 15 amino acids. CDR3 nucleotide sequence: TGTGCCAGCAGCTTAGTTCCAGGGAAGTACACTGAAGCTTTCTTT. Translation gives CASSLVPGKYTEAFF.